This TCR beta chain was identified during a study of beta chain features in type 1 diabetes. The table lists this clone with a few counts. From germline, CDR1 is GTSNPN and CDR2 SVGIG (reference sequence). This CDR3 comprises 13 residues. Expressed TCRB transcripts were sequenced because the entire RNA isolate underwent reverse transcription. Clones were sequenced by immunoSEQ multiplex PCR, and TCRdb holds only the in-frame ones, with some missing. The sample includes 450,000 to 600,000 clones, approximately 31% of them seen just once. This clonotype originated in a man aged 18 to 30 in good health. The chain combines TRBV30 with TRBJ2-3; no firm D call. The sample comprised naive CD4+ T cells from blood. The CDR3 here is CATENSGTDTQYF. In DNA, the CDR3 is TGTGCTACGGAGAACAGCGGCACAGATACGCAGTATTTT.